Following are 13 T cell receptor beta chains from one sample sequenced in a study of cytomegalovirus exposure and HLA in healthy donors. Use of 60 Vbeta and 13 Jbeta primers characterized the PCR. Here immunoSEQ multiplex PCR was the method, and the copy in TCRdb shows in-frame clones only, minus some. The data hold about 140,000 clones, with around 86% observed a single time. The sample comprised PBMCs. Receptors were obtained from a woman younger than 45 in good health and CMV-seronegative.

The chain has TRBV6-5 and TRBJ2-7; 9 positions agree with TRBD2. The germline gives CDR1 MNHEY, CDR2 SVGAGI. V shed 4 bases and J 5 bases; nucleotides not matched to a gene: 9. The CDR3 is made up of 15 amino acids. The CDR3 reads CASSLAGDAGHEQYF. In DNA, the CDR3 is TGTGCCAGCAGTTTAGCGGGAGATGCAGGGCACGAGCAGTACTTC.

CDR3 amino acids: CAWAGQGYTEQYF. Here the CDR3 DNA reads TGTGCCTGGGCGGGACAGGGTTATACCGAGCAGTACTTC. The V and J genes are TRBV30 and TRBJ2-7; 9 bases align to TRBD1. The V gene's germline CDR1 is GTSNPN and CDR2 SVGIG (reference sequence). The CDR3 is 13 residues long. The trim removed 5 bases at V and 6 bases at J, leaving 8 bases unmatched.

The chain is built from TRBV20-1 and TRBJ2-5; 7 bases fit TRBD2. CDR1 is DFQATT and CDR2 is SNEGSKA in the germline V gene (reference sequence). The CDR3 consists of 11 residues. V dropped 6 bases and J dropped 5; count of bases not matched to a gene: 3. CDR3 amino acids: CSANSGETQYF. For the CDR3, the DNA is TGCAGTGCCAATAGCGGGGAGACCCAGTACTTC.

The gene calls are TRBV28 and TRBJ1-1; D uncertain. The V end was cut by 4 bases, the J end by 0 bases, with 15 bases between. Germline V gene data show CDR1 as MDHEN and CDR2 as SYDVKM. CDR3 length equals 16 residues. This CDR3 reads CASSSNRIIMNTEAFF. CDR3 DNA: TGTGCCAGCAGTTCCAACAGAATAATCATGAACACTGAAGCTTTCTTT.

The rearrangement uses TRBV28 and TRBJ2-6; the D gene is possibly TRBD2 (6 bases). V lost 5 bases and J 0 bases, leaving 17 bases between the germline ends. The V gene's germline CDR1 is MDHEN and CDR2 SYDVKM. This CDR3 has 18 residues. The CDR3 protein is CASSPLPGTFSGANVLTF. The CDR3 bases are TGTGCCAGCAGTCCCCTTCCCGGGACTTTCTCTGGGGCCAACGTCCTGACTTTC.

This chain joins TRBV7-8 and TRBJ2-2, with D perhaps matching TRBD2 (5 bases). Germline V gives CDR1 SGHVS, CDR2 FQNEAQ. There are 14 residues in the CDR3. V was shortened by 1 base and J by 7 bases, with 10 bases between the two germline ends. CDR3 nucleotide sequence: TGTGCCAGCAGCTTAGGGCTAGCCCACGGGGAGCTGTTTTTT. This sequence encodes CASSLGLAHGELFF. Together with reference TRBV7-8 and TRBJ2-2, the CDR3 gives the full variable domain: GAGVSQSPRYKVAKRGQDVALRCDPISGHVSLFWYQQALGQGPEFLTYFQNEAQLDKSGLPSDRFFAERPEGSVSTLKIQRTQQEDSAVYLCASSLGLAHGELFFGEGSRLTVL.

The CDR3 protein is CASSPTRYNYGYTF. The CDR3, as DNA: TGTGCCAGCAGCCCAACGCGATATAACTATGGCTACACCTTC. The V call is TRBV7-9, the J call TRBJ1-2; D uncertain. From germline, CDR1 is SEHNR and CDR2 FQNEAQ (reference sequence). The CDR3 spans 14 residues. The V gene lost 5 bases and the J gene lost 1 base, with 11 bases spanning the gap.

This sequence joins TRBV4-2 and TRBJ2-7; tentatively, D is TRBD1 (6 bases). Germline V gene data show CDR1 as LGHNA and CDR2 as YNFKEQ. V was clipped by 1 base and J by 2 bases, with 15 bases between them. This CDR3 comprises 16 residues. The CDR3 loop reads CASSQVAGANAYEQYF. DNA of the CDR3: TGTGCCAGCAGCCAAGTTGCAGGGGCCAACGCCTACGAGCAGTACTTC.

The J gene is TRBJ2-1, the V gene TRBV28; 8 nucleotides line up with TRBD2. The V gene's germline CDR1 is MDHEN and CDR2 SYDVKM. The CDR3 has 15 amino acids. J gave up 3 bases and V 5 bases, and 6 bases lay outside the gene matches. CDR3 nucleotide sequence: TGTGCCAGCAGTCCGGGACTAGAGGTCTACAATGAGCAGTTCTTC. Protein: CASSPGLEVYNEQFF.

This clone was picked up one time. The rearrangement joins TRBV10-1 to TRBJ2-5; 10 bases agree with TRBD2. Unmatched junction bases numbered 12, after V lost 3 bases and J lost 2 bases. CDR3 length equals 18 residues. Per germline, CDR1 WNHNN and CDR2 SYGVQD (reference sequence). The CDR3 here is CASSDSTGGLAEQETQYF. The CDR3 DNA reads TGCGCCAGCAGTGACTCGACTGGTGGACTAGCGGAGCAAGAGACCCAGTACTTC.

The chain carries TRBV25-1 and TRBJ1-3, with 7 bases identical to TRBD1. This CDR3 is 18 amino acids long. Germline CDR1 is MGHDK and CDR2 is SYGVNS. V dropped 2 bases and J dropped 3; count of bases not matched to a gene: 13. CDR3 DNA: TGTGCCAGCAGTGAAAACTCCCAAGCAGGGGGGTATGGAAACACCATATATTTT. Residues: CASSENSQAGGYGNTIYF. The entire variable domain, with the rest obtained from reference TRBV25-1 and TRBJ1-3, is as follows: EADIYQTPRYLVIGTGKKITLECSQTMGHDKMYWYQQDPGMELHLIHYSYGVNSTEKGDLSSESTVSRIRTEHFPLTLESARPSHTSQYLCASSENSQAGGYGNTIYFGEGSWLTVV.

This chain joins TRBV7-7 and TRBJ2-3, with 7 positions matching TRBD1. CDR1 is SSHAT and CDR2 is FNYEAQ in the germline V gene (reference sequence). This CDR3 region has 14 residues. The trim removed 5 bases at V and 0 bases at J, leaving 2 bases unmatched. CDR3 coding DNA: TGTGCCAGCAGCCCGGGACAGAGCACAGATACGCAGTATTTT. It yields the protein CASSPGQSTDTQYF. The full variable domain, in which reference TRBV7-7 and TRBJ2-3 provide the parts outside the CDR3, is GAGVSQSPRYKVTKRGQDVTLRCDPISSHATLYWYQQALGQGPEFLTYFNYEAQPDKSGLPSDRFSAERPEGSISTLTIQRTEQRDSAMYRCASSPGQSTDTQYFGPGTRLTVL.

In regard to this clone: One junction end disagrees with the germline gene, perhaps due to a read error. The same CDR3 also results from other DNA sequences found in this sample. CDR3 in DNA: TGCGCCAGCAGTCGCTACTCCTCCGGGACTAGAAACAATGAGCAGTTCTTC. It yields the protein CASSRYSSGTRNNEQFF. This sequence joins TRBV27 and TRBJ2-1; 8 positions match TRBD2. The CDR3 covers 17 residues. The V gene's germline CDR1 is MNHEY and CDR2 SMNVEV (reference sequence).